These T cell receptor beta chains were read from a single sample in a study of cytomegalovirus exposure and HLA in healthy donors. Only in-frame clones appear in the TCRdb table, and some are missing; sequencing was by immunoSEQ multiplex PCR. Of nearly 65,000 clones in the sample, roughly 70% were seen once. The sample was PBMCs. Receptors were obtained from a man aged 50 to 60 in good health and CMV-seronegative. Both conserved end residues are part of each CDR3. A D gene is named only where the DNA matches it firmly. The size entry is marked missing in some rows and otherwise reads once, few, many or a size class.

D gene	V gene	J gene	clone size	CDR3 protein	CDR3 DNA
-	TRBV13	TRBJ1-4	once	CASSFRTTGNEKLFF	TGTGCCAGCAGCTTCAGAACCACGGGAAATGAAAAACTGTTTTTT
-	TRBV29-1	TRBJ1-2	-	CSTQGDRGGYTF	TGCAGCACTCAAGGAGATAGAGGCGGCTACACCTTC
-	TRBV4-1	TRBJ2-6	-	CASSQGLPISGANVLTF	TGCGCCAGCAGCCAAGGCCTACCAATCTCTGGGGCCAACGTCCTGACTTTC
-	TRBV18	TRBJ2-3	-	CASSPRAGANSLSTDTQYF	TGTGCCAGCTCACCACGGGCGGGGGCCAATTCTTTAAGCACAGATACGCAGTATTTT
TRBD1	TRBV11-2	TRBJ1-2	-	CASSLGGPSQGAGYTF	TGTGCCAGCAGCTTAGGAGGGCCGTCACAGGGGGCTGGCTACACCTTC
TRBD2	TRBV27	TRBJ2-1	-	CASSLLKGRDYFNEQFF	TGTGCCAGCAGTTTATTAAAGGGGAGGGACTATTTTAATGAGCAGTTCTTC
TRBD2	TRBV10-3	TRBJ2-7	-	CAIKAGGLNEQYF	TGTGCCATAAAAGCGGGGGGGCTTAACGAGCAGTACTTC
-	TRBV30	TRBJ2-7	few	CAWRRGSYEQYF	TGTGCCTGGAGGCGGGGTTCCTACGAGCAGTACTTC
TRBD1	TRBV5-1	TRBJ2-3	-	CASSEDRGRSPSTDTQYF	TGCGCCAGCAGCGAGGACAGGGGGCGATCCCCTAGCACAGATACGCAGTATTTT
-	TRBV19	TRBJ1-3	-	CASSTQTGSGNTIYF	TGTGCCAGTAGTACCCAGACAGGATCTGGAAACACCATATATTTT
TRBD1	TRBV11-2	TRBJ1-4	-	CASSLGTGQPIGEKLFF	TGTGCCAGCAGCTTAGGGACAGGTCAGCCCATCGGTGAAAAACTGTTTTTT
-	TRBV11-2	TRBJ2-5	-	CASSLDSGGGETQYF	TGTGCCAGCAGCTTAGATTCTGGCGGGGGCGAGACCCAGTACTTC
TRBD1	TRBV6-6	TRBJ1-2	many	CASSSLGQGTDYGYTF	TGTGCCAGCAGTTCCCTCGGACAGGGAACGGACTATGGCTACACCTTC
-	TRBV19	TRBJ2-2	few	CASRLDWNTGELFF	TGTGCCAGTAGACTGGACTGGAACACCGGGGAGCTGTTTTTT
-	TRBV11-2	TRBJ1-4	few	CASSLQGGPSGKVFF	TGTGCCAGCAGCTTACAAGGGGGACCGAGTGGAAAAGTGTTTTTT
TRBD1	TRBV6-1	TRBJ1-2	-	CASSSRQGHYGYTF	TGTGCCAGCAGTTCTAGACAGGGACACTATGGCTACACCTTC
TRBD2	TRBV5-1	TRBJ2-7	medium-sized	CASSLSGVSSYEQYF	TGCGCCAGCAGCTTGAGCGGGGTTAGCTCCTACGAGCAGTACTTC